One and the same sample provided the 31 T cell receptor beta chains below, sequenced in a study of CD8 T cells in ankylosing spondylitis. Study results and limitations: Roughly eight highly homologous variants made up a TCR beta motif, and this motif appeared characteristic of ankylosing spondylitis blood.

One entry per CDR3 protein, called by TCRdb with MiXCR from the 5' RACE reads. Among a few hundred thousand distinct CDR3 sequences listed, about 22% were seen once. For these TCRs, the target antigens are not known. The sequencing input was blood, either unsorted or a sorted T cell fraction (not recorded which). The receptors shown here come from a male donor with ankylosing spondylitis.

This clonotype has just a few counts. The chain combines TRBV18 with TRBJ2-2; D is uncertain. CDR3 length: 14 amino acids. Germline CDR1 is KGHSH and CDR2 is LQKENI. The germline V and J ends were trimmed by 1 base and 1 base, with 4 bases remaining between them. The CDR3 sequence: CASSPHKNTGELFF. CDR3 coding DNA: TGTGCCAGCTCACCACACAAGAACACCGGGGAGCTGTTTTTT.

The CDR3 protein is CASSYSHTAAGELFF. The CDR3 DNA follows: TGTGCCAGCAGTTACTCCCACACAGCGGCCGGGGAGCTGTTTTTT. The rearrangement links TRBV6-2 or TRBV6-3 to TRBJ2-2, with D perhaps matching TRBD2 (5 bases). Trimming removed 0 bases at V and 6 bases at J, with 11 bases between. CDR3 length: 15 residues. CDR1 is MNHEY, CDR2 SVGEGT, per germline.

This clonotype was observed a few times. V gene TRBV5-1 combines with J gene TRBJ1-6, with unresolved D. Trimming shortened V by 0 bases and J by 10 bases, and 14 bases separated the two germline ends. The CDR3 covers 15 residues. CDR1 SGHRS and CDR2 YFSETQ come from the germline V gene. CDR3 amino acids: CASSLGPAVHSPLHF. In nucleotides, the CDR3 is TGCGCCAGCAGCTTGGGGCCGGCCGTGCACTCACCCCTCCACTTT.

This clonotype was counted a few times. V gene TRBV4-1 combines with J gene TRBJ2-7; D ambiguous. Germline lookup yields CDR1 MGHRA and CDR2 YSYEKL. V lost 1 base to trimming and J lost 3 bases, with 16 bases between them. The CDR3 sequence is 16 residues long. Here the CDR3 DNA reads TGCGCCAGCAGCCAAGTTAACACCGAAAAAATCTACGAGCAGTACTTC. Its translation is CASSQVNTEKIYEQYF.

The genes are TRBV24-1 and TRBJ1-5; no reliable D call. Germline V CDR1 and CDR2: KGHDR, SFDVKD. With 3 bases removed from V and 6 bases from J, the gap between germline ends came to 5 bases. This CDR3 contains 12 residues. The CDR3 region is CATSDPGQPQHF. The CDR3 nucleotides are TGTGCCACCAGTGATCCCGGTCAGCCCCAGCATTTT.

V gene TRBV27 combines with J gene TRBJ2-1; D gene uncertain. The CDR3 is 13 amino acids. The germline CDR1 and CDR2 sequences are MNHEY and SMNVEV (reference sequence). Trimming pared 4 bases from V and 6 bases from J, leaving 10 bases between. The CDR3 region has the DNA TGTGCCAGCAGTTCCCCGACCAGCAATGAGCAGTTCTTC. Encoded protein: CASSSPTSNEQFF.

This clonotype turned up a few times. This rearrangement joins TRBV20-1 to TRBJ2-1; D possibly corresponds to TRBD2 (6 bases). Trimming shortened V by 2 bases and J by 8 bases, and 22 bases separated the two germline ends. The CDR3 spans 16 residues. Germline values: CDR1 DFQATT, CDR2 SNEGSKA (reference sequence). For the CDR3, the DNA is TGCAGTGCTAGATCCCTAGACGAACAGCGGGCCCATGAGCAGTTCTTC. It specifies CSARSLDEQRAHEQFF.

The CDR3 nucleotides are TGTGCCAGCAGCCCAGGTCTGACCGGGACGGTGACCTACGAGCAGTACTTC. Residues: CASSPGLTGTVTYEQYF. J is TRBJ2-7 and V is TRBV14, with D possibly called TRBD1 or TRBD2 (5 bases each). The CDR3 contains 17 residues. Trimming stripped 4 bases from V and 2 bases from J, with 21 bases between. Germline CDR1 and CDR2: SGHDN and FVKESK.

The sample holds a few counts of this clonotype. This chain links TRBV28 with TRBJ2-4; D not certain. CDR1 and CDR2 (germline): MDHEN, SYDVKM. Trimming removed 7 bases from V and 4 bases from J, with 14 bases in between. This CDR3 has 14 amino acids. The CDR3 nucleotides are TGTGCCAGCAACAGTCGGGCGGTAAAAAACATTCAGTACTTC. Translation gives CASNSRAVKNIQYF.

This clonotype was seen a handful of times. The CDR3 loop is CASSYSGLADDNEQFF. As DNA, the CDR3 is TGTGCCAGCAGTTACTCGGGGCTAGCGGATGACAATGAGCAGTTCTTC. The chain links TRBV6-5 to TRBJ2-1; 7 bases match TRBD2. The CDR3 loop spans 16 amino acids. The V and J ends lost 0 bases and 5 bases, in that order; junction bases with no gene match: 7. The germline gives CDR1 MNHEY, CDR2 SVGAGI.

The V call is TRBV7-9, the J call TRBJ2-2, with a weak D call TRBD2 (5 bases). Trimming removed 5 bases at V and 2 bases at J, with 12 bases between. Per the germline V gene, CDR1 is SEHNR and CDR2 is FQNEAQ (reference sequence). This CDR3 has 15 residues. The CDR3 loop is CASSPPPGNTGELFF. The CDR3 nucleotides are TGTGCCAGCAGCCCCCCACCGGGAAACACCGGGGAGCTGTTTTTT. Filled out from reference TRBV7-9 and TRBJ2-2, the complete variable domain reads DTGVSQNPRHKITKRGQNVTFRCDPISEHNRLYWYRQTLGQGPEFLTYFQNEAQLEKSRLLSDRFSAERPKGSFSTLEIQRTEQGDSAMYLCASSPPPGNTGELFFGEGSRLTVL.

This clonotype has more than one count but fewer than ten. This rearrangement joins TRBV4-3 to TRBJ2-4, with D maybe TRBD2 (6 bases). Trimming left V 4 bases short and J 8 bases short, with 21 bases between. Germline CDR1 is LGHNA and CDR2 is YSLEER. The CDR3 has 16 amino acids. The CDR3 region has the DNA TGCGCCAGCAGCCTCAAACCTAGCGCCACTGGGGACATTCAGTACTTC. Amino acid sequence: CASSLKPSATGDIQYF.

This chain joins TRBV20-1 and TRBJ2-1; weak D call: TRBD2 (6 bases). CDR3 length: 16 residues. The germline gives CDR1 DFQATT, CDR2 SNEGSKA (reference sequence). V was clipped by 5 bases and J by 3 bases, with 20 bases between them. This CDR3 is CSAREWQGGLYNEQFF. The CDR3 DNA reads TGCAGTGCTCGCGAATGGCAGGGAGGTCTCTACAATGAGCAGTTCTTC.

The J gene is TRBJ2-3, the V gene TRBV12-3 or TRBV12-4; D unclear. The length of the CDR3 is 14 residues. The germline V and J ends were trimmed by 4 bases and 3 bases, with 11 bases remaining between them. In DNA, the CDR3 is TGTGCCAGCAGTTCGGTAACCCGTACAGATACGCAGTATTTT. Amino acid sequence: CASSSVTRTDTQYF.

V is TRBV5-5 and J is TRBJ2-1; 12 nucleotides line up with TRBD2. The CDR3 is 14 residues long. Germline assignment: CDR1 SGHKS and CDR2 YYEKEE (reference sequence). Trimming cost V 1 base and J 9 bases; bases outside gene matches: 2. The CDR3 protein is CASSLLAGGSEQFF. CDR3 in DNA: TGTGCCAGCAGCTTGCTAGCGGGAGGGTCTGAGCAGTTCTTC.

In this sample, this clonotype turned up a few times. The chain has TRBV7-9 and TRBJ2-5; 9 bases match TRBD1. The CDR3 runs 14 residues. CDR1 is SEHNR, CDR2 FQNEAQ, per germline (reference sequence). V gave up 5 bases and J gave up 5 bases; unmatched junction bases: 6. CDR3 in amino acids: CASSHNRGHETQYF. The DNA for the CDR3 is TGTGCCAGCAGCCACAACAGGGGGCATGAGACCCAGTACTTC. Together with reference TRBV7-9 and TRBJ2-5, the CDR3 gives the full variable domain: DTGVSQNPRHKITKRGQNVTFRCDPISEHNRLYWYRQTLGQGPEFLTYFQNEAQLEKSRLLSDRFSAERPKGSFSTLEIQRTEQGDSAMYLCASSHNRGHETQYFGPGTRLLVL.

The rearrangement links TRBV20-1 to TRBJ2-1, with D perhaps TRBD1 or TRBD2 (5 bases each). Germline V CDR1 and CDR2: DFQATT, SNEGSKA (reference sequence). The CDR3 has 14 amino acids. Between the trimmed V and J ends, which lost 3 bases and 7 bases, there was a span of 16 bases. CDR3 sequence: CSASSGARRNEQFF. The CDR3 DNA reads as TGCAGTGCTAGTTCCGGGGCCCGAAGAAATGAGCAGTTCTTC.

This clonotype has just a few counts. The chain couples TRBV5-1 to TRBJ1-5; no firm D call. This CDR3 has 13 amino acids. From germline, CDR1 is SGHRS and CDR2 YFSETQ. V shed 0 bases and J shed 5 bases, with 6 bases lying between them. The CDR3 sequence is CASSLAPDQPQHF. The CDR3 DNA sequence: TGCGCCAGCAGCTTGGCCCCTGATCAGCCCCAGCATTTT.

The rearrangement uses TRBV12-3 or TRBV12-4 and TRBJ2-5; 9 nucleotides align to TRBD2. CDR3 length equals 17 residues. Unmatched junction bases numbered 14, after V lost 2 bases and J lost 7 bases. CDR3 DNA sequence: TGTGCCAGCAGTTTATCTGGCGGGAGGGTTTTAGGGGGGACCCAGTACTTC. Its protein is CASSLSGGRVLGGTQYF.

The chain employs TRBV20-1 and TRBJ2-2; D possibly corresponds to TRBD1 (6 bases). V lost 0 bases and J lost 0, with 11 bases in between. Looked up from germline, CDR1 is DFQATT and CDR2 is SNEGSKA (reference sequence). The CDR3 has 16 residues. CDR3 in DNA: TGCAGTGCTAGAGACCCCGGGACAACGAACACCGGGGAGCTGTTTTTT. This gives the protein CSARDPGTTNTGELFF.

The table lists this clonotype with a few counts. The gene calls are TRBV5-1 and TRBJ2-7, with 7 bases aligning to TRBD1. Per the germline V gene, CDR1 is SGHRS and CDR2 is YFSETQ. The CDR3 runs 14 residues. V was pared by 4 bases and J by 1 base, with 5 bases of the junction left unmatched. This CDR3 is CASSRQGSSYEQYF. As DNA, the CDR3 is TGCGCCAGCAGCCGACAGGGAAGTTCCTACGAGCAGTACTTC.

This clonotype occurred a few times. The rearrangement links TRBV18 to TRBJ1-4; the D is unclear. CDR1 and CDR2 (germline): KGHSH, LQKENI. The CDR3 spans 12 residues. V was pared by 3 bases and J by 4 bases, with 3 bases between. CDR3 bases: TGTGCCAGCTCACCGCTTAATGAAAAACTGTTTTTT. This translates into CASSPLNEKLFF.

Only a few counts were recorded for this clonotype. The CDR3 protein is CSARTPLLAGSTDTQYF. The CDR3, as DNA: TGCAGTGCTAGGACCCCCTTACTAGCGGGGAGCACAGATACGCAGTATTTT. This chain connects TRBV20-1 to TRBJ2-3, with 10 nucleotides matching TRBD2. Germline V gene lookup returns CDR1 DFQATT and CDR2 SNEGSKA (reference sequence). CDR3 length: 17 amino acids. The V and J ends lost 3 bases and 0 bases, in that order; junction bases with no gene match: 9.

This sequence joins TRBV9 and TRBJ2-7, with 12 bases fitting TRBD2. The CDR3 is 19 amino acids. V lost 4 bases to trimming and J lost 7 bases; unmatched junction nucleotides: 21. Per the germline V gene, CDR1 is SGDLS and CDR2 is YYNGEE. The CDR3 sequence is CASSRRSGLAGRKEGEQYF. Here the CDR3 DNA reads TGTGCCAGCAGCCGGCGGAGCGGACTAGCGGGGCGTAAGGAAGGGGAGCAGTACTTC. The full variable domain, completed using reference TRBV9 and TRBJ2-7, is DSGVTQTPKHLITATGQRVTLRCSPRSGDLSVYWYQQSLDQGLQFLIQYYNGEERAKGNILERFSAQQFPDLHSELNLSSLELGDSALYFCASSRRSGLAGRKEGEQYFGPGTRLTVT.

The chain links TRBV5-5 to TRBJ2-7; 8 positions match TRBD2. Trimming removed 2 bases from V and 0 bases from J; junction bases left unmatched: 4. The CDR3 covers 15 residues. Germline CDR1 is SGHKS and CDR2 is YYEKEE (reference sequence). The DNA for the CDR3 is TGTGCCAGCAGCTTCTCAGCGGGAGACTCCTACGAGCAGTACTTC. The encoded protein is CASSFSAGDSYEQYF.

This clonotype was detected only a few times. The CDR3 DNA is TGTGCCAGCAGTCTGGGGGGATTAGGCCTGGTCAAAAACATTCAGTACTTC. Translated, it gives CASSLGGLGLVKNIQYF. The V gene is TRBV12-3 or TRBV12-4, the J gene TRBJ2-4; D is possibly TRBD2 (6 bases). This CDR3 contains 17 residues. Trimming left V 5 bases short and J 3 bases short, with 20 bases between.

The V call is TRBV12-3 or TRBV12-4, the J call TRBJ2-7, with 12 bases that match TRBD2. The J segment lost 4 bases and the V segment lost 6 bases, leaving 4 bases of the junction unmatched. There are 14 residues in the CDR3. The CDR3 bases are TGTGCCAGCAGCACGACTAGCGGGAGTTACGAGCAGTACTTC. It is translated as CASSTTSGSYEQYF.

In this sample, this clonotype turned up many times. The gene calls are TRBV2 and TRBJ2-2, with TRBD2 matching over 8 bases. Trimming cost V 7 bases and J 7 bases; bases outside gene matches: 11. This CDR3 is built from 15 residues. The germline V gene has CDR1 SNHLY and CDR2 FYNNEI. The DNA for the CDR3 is TGTGCCAGCAACCCTCTGGCGGGAGGTGGCGGGGAGCTGTTTTTT. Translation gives CASNPLAGGGGELFF. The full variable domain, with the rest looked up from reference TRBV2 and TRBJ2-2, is EPEVTQTPSHQVTQMGQEVILRCVPISNHLYFYWYRQILGQKVEFLVSFYNNEISEKSEIFDDQFSVERPDGSNFTLKIRSTKLEDSAMYFCASNPLAGGGGELFFGEGSRLTVL.

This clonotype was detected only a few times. CDR3 sequence reads: CASSLSPIGLNEKLFF. Here the CDR3 DNA reads TGTGCCAGCAGTTTGTCCCCAATCGGGCTGAATGAAAAACTGTTTTTT. V and J are TRBV12-3 or TRBV12-4 and TRBJ1-4; D call uncertain. The CDR3 runs 16 residues. The germline V and J ends were trimmed by 3 bases and 5 bases, with 16 bases remaining between them.

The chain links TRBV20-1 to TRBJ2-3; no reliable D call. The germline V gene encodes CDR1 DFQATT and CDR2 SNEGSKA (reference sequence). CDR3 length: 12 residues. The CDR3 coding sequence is TGCAGCCAAAGGAAAAACACAGATACGCAGTATTTT. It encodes CSQRKNTDTQYF.

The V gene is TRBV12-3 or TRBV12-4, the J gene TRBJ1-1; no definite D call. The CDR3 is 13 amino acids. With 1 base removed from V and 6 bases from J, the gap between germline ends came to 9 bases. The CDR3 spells CASSLVPRAEAFF. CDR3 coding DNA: TGTGCCAGCAGTTTAGTACCTCGGGCTGAAGCTTTCTTT.